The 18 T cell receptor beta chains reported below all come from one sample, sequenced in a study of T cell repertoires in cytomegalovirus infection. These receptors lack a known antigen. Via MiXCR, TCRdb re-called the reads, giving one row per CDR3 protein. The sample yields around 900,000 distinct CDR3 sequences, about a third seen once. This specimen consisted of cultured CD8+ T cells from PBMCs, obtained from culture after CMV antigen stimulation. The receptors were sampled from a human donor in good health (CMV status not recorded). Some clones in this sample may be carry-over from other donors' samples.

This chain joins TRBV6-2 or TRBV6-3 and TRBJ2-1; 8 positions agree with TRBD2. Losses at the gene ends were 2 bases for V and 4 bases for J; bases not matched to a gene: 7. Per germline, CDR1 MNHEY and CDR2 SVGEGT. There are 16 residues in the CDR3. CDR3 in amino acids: CASSYGGGLFYNEQFF. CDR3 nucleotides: TGTGCCAGCAGTTACGGCGGGGGGCTCTTTTACAATGAGCAGTTCTTC.

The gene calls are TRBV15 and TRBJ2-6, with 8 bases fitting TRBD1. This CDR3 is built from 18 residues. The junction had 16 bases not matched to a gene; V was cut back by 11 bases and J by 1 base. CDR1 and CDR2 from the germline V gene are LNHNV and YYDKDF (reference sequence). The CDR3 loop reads CASSTPGQDRSGANVLTF. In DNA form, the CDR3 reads TGTGCCTCGTCAACCCCGGGACAGGACCGATCTGGGGCCAACGTCCTGACTTTC.

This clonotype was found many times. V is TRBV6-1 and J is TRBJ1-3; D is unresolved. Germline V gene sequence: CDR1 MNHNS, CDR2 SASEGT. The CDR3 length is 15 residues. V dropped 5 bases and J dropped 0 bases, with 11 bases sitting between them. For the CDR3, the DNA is TGTGCCAGCAGTCTCGACTGGAGCTCTGGAAACACCATATATTTT. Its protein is CASSLDWSSGNTIYF.

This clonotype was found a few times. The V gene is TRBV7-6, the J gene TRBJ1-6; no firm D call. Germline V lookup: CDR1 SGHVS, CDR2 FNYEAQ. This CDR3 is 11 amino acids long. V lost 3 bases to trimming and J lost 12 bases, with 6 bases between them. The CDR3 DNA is TGTGCCAGCAGCTTGGCTGGACCCCTCCACTTT. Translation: CASSLAGPLHF.

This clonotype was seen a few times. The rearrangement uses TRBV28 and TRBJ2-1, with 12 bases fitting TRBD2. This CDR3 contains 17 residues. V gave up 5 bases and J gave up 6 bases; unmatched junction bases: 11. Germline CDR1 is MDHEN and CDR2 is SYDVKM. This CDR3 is CASSLLRTSGVGNEQFF. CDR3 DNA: TGTGCCAGCAGTCTCCTACGGACTAGCGGGGTAGGCAATGAGCAGTTCTTC.

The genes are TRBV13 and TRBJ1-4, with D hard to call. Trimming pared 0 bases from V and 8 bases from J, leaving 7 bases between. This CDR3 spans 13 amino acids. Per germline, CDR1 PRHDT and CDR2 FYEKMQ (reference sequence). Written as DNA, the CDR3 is TGTGCCAGCAGCTTAGGGGGGATGGAAAAACTGTTTTTT. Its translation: CASSLGGMEKLFF.

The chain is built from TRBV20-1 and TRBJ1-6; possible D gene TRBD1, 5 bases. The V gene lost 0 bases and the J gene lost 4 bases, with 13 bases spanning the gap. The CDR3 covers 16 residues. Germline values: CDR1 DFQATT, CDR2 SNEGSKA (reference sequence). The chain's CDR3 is CSARDTVRQYNSPLHF. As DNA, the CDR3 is TGCAGTGCTAGAGATACAGTGAGACAGTATAATTCACCCCTCCACTTT.

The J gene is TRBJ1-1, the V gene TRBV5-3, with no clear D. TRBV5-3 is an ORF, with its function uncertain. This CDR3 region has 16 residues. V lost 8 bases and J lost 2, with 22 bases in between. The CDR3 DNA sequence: TGTGCCAGCAGCCCCTACCCCCAGCCCTCCAACACTGAAGCTTTCTTT. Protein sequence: CASSPYPQPSNTEAFF.

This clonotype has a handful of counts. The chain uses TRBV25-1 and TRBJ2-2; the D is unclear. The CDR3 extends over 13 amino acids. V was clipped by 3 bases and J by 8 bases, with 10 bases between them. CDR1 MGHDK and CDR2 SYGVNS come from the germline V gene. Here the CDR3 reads CASSETSWGELFF. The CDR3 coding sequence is TGTGCCAGCAGTGAGACTTCTTGGGGGGAGCTGTTTTTT.

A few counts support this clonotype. Written as DNA, the CDR3 is TGCGCCAGCAGCCAAGAATCTGGTTTTGGGAGCAAGCCCCAGCATTTT. Translated, it gives CASSQESGFGSKPQHF. V usage is TRBV4-1 and J usage is TRBJ1-5, with D uncertain. CDR1 is MGHRA, CDR2 YSYEKL, per germline. The CDR3 loop spans 16 amino acids. Trimming cost V 0 bases and J 8 bases, with 17 bases left between them.

The CDR3 DNA reads as TGTGCCAGCAGCCCGGACCTTCTAAGACACACCGGGGAGCTGTTTTTT. This codes for CASSPDLLRHTGELFF. The genes are TRBV5-6 and TRBJ2-2; D ambiguous. Germline V CDR1 and CDR2: SGHDT, YYEEEE. This CDR3 has 16 residues. Trimming took 4 bases from V and 3 from J, leaving 16 bases between them. The full variable domain, its missing parts supplied by reference TRBV5-6 and TRBJ2-2, is DAGVTQSPTHLIKTRGQQVTLRCSPKSGHDTVSWYQQALGQGPQFIFQYYEEEERQRGNFPDRFSGHQFPNYSSELNVNALLLGDSALYLCASSPDLLRHTGELFFGEGSRLTVL.

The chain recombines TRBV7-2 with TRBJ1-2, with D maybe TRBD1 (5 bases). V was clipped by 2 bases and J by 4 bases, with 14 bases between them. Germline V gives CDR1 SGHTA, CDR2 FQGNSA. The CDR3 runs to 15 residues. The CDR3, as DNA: TGTGCCAGCAGCTTAATAACAGGCCGACTCTATGGCTACACCTTC. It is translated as CASSLITGRLYGYTF.

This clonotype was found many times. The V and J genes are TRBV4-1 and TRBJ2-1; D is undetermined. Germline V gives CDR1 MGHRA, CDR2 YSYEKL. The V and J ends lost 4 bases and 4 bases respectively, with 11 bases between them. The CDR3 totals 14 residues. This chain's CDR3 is CASSPTRTYNEQFF. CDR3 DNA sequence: TGCGCCAGCAGCCCCACACGAACTTACAATGAGCAGTTCTTC.

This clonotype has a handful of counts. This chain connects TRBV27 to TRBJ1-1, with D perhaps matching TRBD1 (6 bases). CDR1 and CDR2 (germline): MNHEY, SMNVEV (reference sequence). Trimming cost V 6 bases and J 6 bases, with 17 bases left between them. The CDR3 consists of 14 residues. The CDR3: CASSLQGWRAEAFF. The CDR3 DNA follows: TGTGCCAGCAGCTTACAGGGCTGGAGGGCTGAAGCTTTCTTT.

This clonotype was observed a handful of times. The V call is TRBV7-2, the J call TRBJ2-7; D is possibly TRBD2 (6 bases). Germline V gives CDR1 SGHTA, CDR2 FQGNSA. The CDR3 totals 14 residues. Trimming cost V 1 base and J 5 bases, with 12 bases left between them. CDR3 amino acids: CASSLVLAMDEQYF. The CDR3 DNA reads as TGTGCCAGCAGCTTAGTACTAGCTATGGACGAGCAGTACTTC.

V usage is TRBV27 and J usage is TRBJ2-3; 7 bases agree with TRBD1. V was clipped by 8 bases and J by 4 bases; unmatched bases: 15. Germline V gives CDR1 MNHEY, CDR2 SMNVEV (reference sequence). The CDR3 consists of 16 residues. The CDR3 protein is CASRTPRRQGPDTQYF. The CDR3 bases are TGTGCCAGCCGAACTCCCCGCAGACAGGGACCAGATACGCAGTATTTT.

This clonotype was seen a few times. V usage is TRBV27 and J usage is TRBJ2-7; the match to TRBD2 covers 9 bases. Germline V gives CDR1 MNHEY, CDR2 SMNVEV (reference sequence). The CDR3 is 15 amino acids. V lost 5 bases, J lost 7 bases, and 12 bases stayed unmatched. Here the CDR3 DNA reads TGTGCCAGCAGTGGAGACTCTAGCGGGGAGGAAGAGCAGTACGTC. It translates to CASSGDSSGEEEQYV.

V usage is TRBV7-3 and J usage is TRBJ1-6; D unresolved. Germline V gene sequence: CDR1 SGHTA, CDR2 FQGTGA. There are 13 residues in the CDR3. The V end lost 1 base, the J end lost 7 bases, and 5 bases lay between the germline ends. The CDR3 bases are TGTGCCAGCAGCTTAAGGGCAAATTCACCCCTCCACTTT. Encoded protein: CASSLRANSPLHF.